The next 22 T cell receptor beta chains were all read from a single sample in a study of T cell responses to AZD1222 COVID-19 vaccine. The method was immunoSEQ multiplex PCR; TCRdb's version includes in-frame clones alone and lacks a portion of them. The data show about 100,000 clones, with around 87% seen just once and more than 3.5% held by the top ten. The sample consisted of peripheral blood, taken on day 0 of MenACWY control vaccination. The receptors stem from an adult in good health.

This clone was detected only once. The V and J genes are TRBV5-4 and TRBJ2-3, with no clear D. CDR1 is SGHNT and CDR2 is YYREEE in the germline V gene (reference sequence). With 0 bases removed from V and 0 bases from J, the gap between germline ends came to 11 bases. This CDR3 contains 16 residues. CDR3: CASSLARSSSTDTQYF. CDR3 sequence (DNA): TGTGCCAGCAGCTTGGCCCGATCATCCAGCACAGATACGCAGTATTTT.

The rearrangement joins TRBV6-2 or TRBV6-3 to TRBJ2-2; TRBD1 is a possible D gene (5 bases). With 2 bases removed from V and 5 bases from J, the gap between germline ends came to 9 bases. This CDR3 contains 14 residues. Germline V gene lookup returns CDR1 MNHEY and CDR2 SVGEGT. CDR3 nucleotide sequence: TGTGCCAGCAGTTACGCAGGGCGGACCGGGGAGCTGTTTTTT. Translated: CASSYAGRTGELFF.

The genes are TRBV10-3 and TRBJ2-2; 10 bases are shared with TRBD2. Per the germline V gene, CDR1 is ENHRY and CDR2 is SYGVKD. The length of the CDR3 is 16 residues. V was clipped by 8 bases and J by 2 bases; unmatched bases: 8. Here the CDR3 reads CAISYGTSANTGELFF. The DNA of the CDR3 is TGTGCCATCTCGTACGGGACTAGCGCCAACACCGGGGAGCTGTTTTTT.

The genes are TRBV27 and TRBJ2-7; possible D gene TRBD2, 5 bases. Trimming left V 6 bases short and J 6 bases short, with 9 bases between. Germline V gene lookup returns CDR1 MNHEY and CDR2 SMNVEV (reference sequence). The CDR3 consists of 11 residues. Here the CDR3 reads CASSFGGEQYF. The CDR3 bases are TGTGCCAGCAGCTTCGGAGGCGAGCAGTACTTC.

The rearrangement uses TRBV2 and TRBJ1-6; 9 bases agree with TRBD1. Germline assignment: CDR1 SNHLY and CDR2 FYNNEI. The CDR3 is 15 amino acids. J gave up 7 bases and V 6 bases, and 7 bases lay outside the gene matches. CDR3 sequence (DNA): TGTGCCAGCAGGACGACAGGGGGGTGGAATTCACCCCTCCACTTT. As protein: CASRTTGGWNSPLHF.

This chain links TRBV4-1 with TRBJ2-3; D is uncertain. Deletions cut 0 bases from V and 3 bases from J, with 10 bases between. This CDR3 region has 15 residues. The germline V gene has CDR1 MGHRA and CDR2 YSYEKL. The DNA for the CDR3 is TGCGCCAGCAGCCAAGAAGGGCCCGGGACAGATACGCAGTATTTT. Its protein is CASSQEGPGTDTQYF.

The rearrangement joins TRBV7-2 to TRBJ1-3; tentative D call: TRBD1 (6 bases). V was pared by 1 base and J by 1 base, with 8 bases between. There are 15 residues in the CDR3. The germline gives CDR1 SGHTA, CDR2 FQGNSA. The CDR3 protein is CASSLVQGSGNTIYF. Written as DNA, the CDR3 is TGTGCCAGCAGCTTAGTTCAGGGGTCTGGAAACACCATATATTTT.

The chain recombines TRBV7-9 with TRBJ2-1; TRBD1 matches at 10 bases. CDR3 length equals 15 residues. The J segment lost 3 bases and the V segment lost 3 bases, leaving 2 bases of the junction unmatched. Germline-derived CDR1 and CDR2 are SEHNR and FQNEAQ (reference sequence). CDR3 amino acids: CASSFGQGVYNEQFF. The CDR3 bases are TGTGCCAGCAGCTTTGGACAGGGGGTCTACAATGAGCAGTTCTTC.

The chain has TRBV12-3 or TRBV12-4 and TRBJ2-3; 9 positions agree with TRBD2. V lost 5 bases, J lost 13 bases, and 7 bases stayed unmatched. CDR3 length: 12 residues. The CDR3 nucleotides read TGTGCCAGCAGTACGGGACAGCGGGAGGAGTATTTT. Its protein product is CASSTGQREEYF.

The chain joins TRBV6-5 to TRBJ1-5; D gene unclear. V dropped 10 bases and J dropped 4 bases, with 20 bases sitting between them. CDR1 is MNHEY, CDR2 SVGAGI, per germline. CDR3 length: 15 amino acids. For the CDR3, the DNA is TGTGCCATCGGACCGATTTTCCCACGAAATCAGCCCCAGCATTTT. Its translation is CAIGPIFPRNQPQHF.

Written as DNA, the CDR3 is TGTGCCAGCAGCTTAGTTTTAGGGTACGAGCAGTACTTC. This codes for CASSLVLGYEQYF. The rearrangement uses TRBV7-2 and TRBJ2-7; D is ambiguous. The CDR3 consists of 13 residues. Germline V gene sequence: CDR1 SGHTA, CDR2 FQGNSA. The V and J ends lost 1 base and 4 bases respectively, with 8 bases between them.

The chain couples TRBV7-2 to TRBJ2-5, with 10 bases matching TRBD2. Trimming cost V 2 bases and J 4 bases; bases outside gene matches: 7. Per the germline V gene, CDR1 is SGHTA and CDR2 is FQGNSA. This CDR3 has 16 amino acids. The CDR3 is CASSLSRASGRETQYF. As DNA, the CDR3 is TGTGCCAGCAGCTTAAGTCGGGCTAGCGGGAGAGAGACCCAGTACTTC.

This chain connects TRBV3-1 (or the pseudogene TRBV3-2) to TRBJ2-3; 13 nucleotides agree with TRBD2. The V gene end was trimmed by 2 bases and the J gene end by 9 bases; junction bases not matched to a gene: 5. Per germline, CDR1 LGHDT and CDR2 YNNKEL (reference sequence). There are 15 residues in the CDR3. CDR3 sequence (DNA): TGTGCCAGCAGCCAAACTAGCGGGGGGGCCGGGACGCAGTATTTT. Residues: CASSQTSGGAGTQYF.

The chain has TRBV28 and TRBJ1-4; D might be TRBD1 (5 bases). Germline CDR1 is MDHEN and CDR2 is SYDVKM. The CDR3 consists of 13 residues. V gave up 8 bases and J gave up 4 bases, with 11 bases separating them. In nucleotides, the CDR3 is TGTGCCAGCGGGGGACCGAATAATGAAAAACTGTTTTTT. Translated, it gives CASGGPNNEKLFF.

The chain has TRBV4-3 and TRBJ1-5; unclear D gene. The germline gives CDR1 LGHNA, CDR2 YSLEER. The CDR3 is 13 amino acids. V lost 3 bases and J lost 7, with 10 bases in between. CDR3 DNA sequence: TGCGCCAGCAGCCATGCGGGCGGGCAGCCCCAGCATTTT. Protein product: CASSHAGGQPQHF.

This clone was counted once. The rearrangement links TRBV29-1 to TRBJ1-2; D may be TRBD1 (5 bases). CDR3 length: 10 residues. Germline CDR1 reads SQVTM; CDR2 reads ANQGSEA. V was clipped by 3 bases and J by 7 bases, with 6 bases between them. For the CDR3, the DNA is TGCAGCGTTGATGGGGCTGGCTACACCTTC. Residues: CSVDGAGYTF.

CDR3 loop: CASTSLSPNQPQHF. The DNA for the CDR3 is TGTGCCAGCACCTCGCTCAGCCCCAATCAGCCCCAGCATTTT. The chain employs TRBV3-1 (or the pseudogene TRBV3-2) and TRBJ1-5; D call uncertain. The CDR3 contains 14 residues. Germline loops: CDR1 LGHDT, CDR2 YNNKEL (reference sequence). Trimming stripped 7 bases from V and 3 bases from J, with 13 bases between.

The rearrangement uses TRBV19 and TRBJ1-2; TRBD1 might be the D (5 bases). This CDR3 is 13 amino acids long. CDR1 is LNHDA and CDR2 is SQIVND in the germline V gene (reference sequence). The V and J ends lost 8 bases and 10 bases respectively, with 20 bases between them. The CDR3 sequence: CASSPPGQGHYTF. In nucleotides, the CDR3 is TGTGCCAGTTCTCCGCCGGGGCAAGGTCACTACACCTTC. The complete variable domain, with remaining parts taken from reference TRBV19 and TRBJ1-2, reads DGGITQSPKYLFRKEGQNVTLSCEQNLNHDAMYWYRQDPGQGLRLIYYSQIVNDFQKGDIAEGYSVSREKKESFPLTVTSAQKNPTAFYLCASSPPGQGHYTFGSGTRLTVV.

CDR3 protein: CASSVILPGRQPQHF. CDR3 DNA sequence: TGTGCCAGCAGTGTAATCCTCCCGGGAAGACAGCCCCAGCATTTT. V is TRBV28 and J is TRBJ1-5; D not resolved. Germline V gives CDR1 MDHEN, CDR2 SYDVKM. The V end was cut by 5 bases, the J end by 7 bases, with 18 bases between. The CDR3 is 15 amino acids.

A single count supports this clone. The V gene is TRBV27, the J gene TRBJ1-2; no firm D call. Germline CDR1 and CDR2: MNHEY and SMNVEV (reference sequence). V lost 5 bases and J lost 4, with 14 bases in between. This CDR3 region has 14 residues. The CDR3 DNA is TGTGCCAGCAGTGGACGGTTGCGGCCCTATGGCTACACCTTC. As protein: CASSGRLRPYGYTF.

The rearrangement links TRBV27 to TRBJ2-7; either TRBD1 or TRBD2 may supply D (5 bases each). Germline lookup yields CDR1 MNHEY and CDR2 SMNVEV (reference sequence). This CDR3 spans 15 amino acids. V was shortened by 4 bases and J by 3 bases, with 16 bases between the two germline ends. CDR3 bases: TGTGCCAGCAGTTCCCAATACGGGGCCCTCTACGAGCAGTACTTC. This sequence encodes CASSSQYGALYEQYF.

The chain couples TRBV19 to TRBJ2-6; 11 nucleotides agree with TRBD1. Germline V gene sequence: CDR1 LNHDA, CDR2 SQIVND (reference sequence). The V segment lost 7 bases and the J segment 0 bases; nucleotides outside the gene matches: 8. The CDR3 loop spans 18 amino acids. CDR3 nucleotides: TGTGCCAGTACCAGAAGAGGACAGGGGGCCTCTGGGGCCAACGTCCTGACTTTC. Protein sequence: CASTRRGQGASGANVLTF.